Presented here are 20 T cell receptor beta chains from one specimen sequenced in a study of blood T cells in healthy people across ages. Alongside a J-beta primer mix, a sample-barcoded 5' primer served in a second PCR lasting roughly 7 to 12 cycles. TCRdb fed the 5' RACE reads into MiXCR, producing one record per CDR3 protein. The table includes over 1,300,000 distinct CDR3 sequences, roughly 60% detected once. Input material: blood. The source of these receptors is a man between 18 and 35 years old in good health.

This rearrangement joins TRBV7-9 to TRBJ2-1, with D perhaps being TRBD1 or TRBD2 (6 bases each). Trimming took off 1 base at V and 8 bases at J, with 15 bases between the two ends. This CDR3 has 15 amino acids. Germline CDR1 and CDR2: SEHNR and FQNEAQ (reference sequence). CDR3 nucleotides: TGTGCCAGCAGCTTAGTAGGGGGGCAATCCTATGAGCAGTTCTTC. It codes for CASSLVGGQSYEQFF.

This clonotype was observed a few times. This sequence joins TRBV6-4 and TRBJ2-1; TRBD2 agrees at 11 bases. V dropped 4 bases and J dropped 10; count of bases not matched to a gene: 6. In germline, CDR1 is MRHNA, CDR2 SNTAGT. The CDR3 runs 14 residues. The DNA of the CDR3 is TGTGCCAGCAGTGTACTAGCGGGAGTAGACGAGCAGTTCTTC. It yields the protein CASSVLAGVDEQFF.

The V gene is TRBV18, the J gene TRBJ2-3; D may be TRBD1 (6 bases). The germline CDR1 and CDR2 sequences are KGHSH and LQKENI. V was shortened by 1 base and J by 3 bases, with 14 bases between the two germline ends. CDR3 length: 16 amino acids. The CDR3 coding sequence is TGTGCCAGCTCACCACTCGCAGGGGAGAAGACAGATACGCAGTATTTT. Residues: CASSPLAGEKTDTQYF.

The chain links TRBV27 to TRBJ2-1; D remains unclear. The germline V and J ends were trimmed by 3 bases and 5 bases, with 5 bases remaining between them. The CDR3 is made up of 12 amino acids. CDR1 and CDR2 (germline): MNHEY, SMNVEV (reference sequence). CDR3 region: CASSFLHNEQFF. The CDR3 coding sequence is TGTGCCAGCAGTTTCCTTCACAATGAGCAGTTCTTC.

This clonotype was observed a handful of times. The chain is built from TRBV29-1 and TRBJ2-3; either TRBD1 or TRBD2 may supply D (5 bases each). The length of the CDR3 is 17 residues. V lost 3 bases, J lost 2 bases, and 21 bases lay in between. Germline lookup yields CDR1 SQVTM and CDR2 ANQGSEA. The CDR3 DNA reads as TGCAGCGTTGATGGGGTCTCTACGGGGACCCCCACAGATACGCAGTATTTT. Protein product: CSVDGVSTGTPTDTQYF.

The CDR3 coding sequence is TGTGCCAGCAGCAAAGAAGCGGGGGGGACGTCCTACGAGCAGTACTTC. It codes for CASSKEAGGTSYEQYF. The chain recombines TRBV7-6 with TRBJ2-4; 10 bases agree with TRBD2. TRBJ2-7 matches the DNA end more closely, so the J call is doubtful. This CDR3 has 16 amino acids. CDR1 is SGHVS, CDR2 FNYEAQ, per germline.

The V call is TRBV29-1, the J call TRBJ2-5; D tentatively fits TRBD1 or TRBD2 (6 bases each). CDR1 SQVTM and CDR2 ANQGSEA come from the germline V gene. The CDR3 consists of 14 residues. The V end lost 7 bases, the J end lost 3 bases, and 18 bases lay between the germline ends. Written as DNA, the CDR3 is TGCAGCGCGTTACAGGGACTTACGAAAGAGACCCAGTACTTC. It specifies CSALQGLTKETQYF.

This clonotype has only a few counts. J is TRBJ1-4 and V is TRBV7-6, with a weak D call TRBD1 (5 bases). V was trimmed by 1 base and J by 6 bases, leaving 9 bases between them. The CDR3 loop spans 14 amino acids. Germline loops: CDR1 SGHVS, CDR2 FNYEAQ. This CDR3 is CASSLGGGDEKLFF. In nucleotides, the CDR3 is TGTGCCAGCAGCTTAGGGGGCGGCGATGAAAAACTGTTTTTT.

The genes are TRBV27 and TRBJ2-1, with 11 bases identical to TRBD2. Trimming cost V 6 bases and J 9 bases; bases outside gene matches: 7. The length of the CDR3 is 14 residues. The germline CDR1 and CDR2 sequences are MNHEY and SMNVEV (reference sequence). The CDR3 loop reads CASSLSGRASEQFF. CDR3 nucleotide sequence: TGTGCCAGCAGCCTTAGCGGGAGGGCCAGTGAGCAGTTCTTC.

The chain uses TRBV21-1 and TRBJ2-4; TRBD2 is taken as the D call from the table, unchecked against the DNA. The J call may not be correct, given that the DNA end is closer to TRBJ2-7. TRBV21-1 is recorded as a pseudogene. The length of the CDR3 is 17 residues. CDR3 nucleotide sequence: TGTGCCAGCAGCAAAGAGGGAGTGGAGCGGTTTCCCTACGAGCAGTACTTC. This sequence encodes CASSKEGVERFPYEQYF.

Only one count was recorded for this clonotype. This chain uses TRBV7-9 with TRBJ2-1; D is perhaps TRBD2 (5 bases). The germline V gene encodes CDR1 SEHNR and CDR2 FQNEAQ (reference sequence). The CDR3 consists of 15 residues. Deletions cut 5 bases from V and 5 bases from J, with 16 bases between. As DNA, the CDR3 is TGTGCCAGCAGCCGGTCGAGGAGGTCAGACAATGAGCAGTTCTTC. It specifies CASSRSRRSDNEQFF.

The chain joins TRBV28 to TRBJ2-7; 8 bases match TRBD1. The CDR3 runs to 14 residues. Germline V gene sequence: CDR1 MDHEN, CDR2 SYDVKM. V trimming: 5 bases; J trimming: 2 bases; junction bases outside the gene matches: 5. DNA for the CDR3: TGTGCCAGCAGTAACAGGGGGGTTCCCTACGAGCAGTACTTC. Protein: CASSNRGVPYEQYF.

The rearrangement joins TRBV5-1 to TRBJ1-2, with D possibly being TRBD1 (6 bases). This CDR3 is 15 amino acids long. Trimming removed 4 bases from V and 3 bases from J, with 16 bases in between. Germline CDR1 and CDR2: SGHRS and YFSETQ. For the CDR3, the DNA is TGCGCCAGCAGCACCGCAACAGGGATCTACTATGGCTACACCTTC. Amino acid sequence: CASSTATGIYYGYTF.

This chain connects TRBV7-7 to TRBJ2-1, with TRBD2 matching 9 bases. There are 16 residues in the CDR3. CDR1 is SSHAT and CDR2 is FNYEAQ in the germline V gene (reference sequence). V lost 5 bases and J lost 5; bases outside the gene matches: 10. The CDR3 loop reads CASSRTGTSSNNEQFF. The CDR3 DNA is TGTGCCAGCAGCCGGACCGGGACTAGCAGCAACAATGAGCAGTTCTTC.

The table lists this clonotype with a few counts. V gene TRBV29-1 combines with J gene TRBJ2-5, with no clear D. The CDR3 has 13 amino acids. Germline-derived CDR1 and CDR2 are SQVTM and ANQGSEA. Trimming took off 2 bases at V and 1 base at J, with 8 bases between the two ends. DNA for the CDR3: TGCAGCGTTGAAAAACCAGTCCAAGAGACCCAGTACTTC. This gives the protein CSVEKPVQETQYF.

In nucleotides, the CDR3 is TGTGCCACCAGCAGAGAAGGGACAGGGATCTCCTACAATGAGCAGTTCTTC. The encoded protein is CATSREGTGISYNEQFF. The chain links TRBV15 to TRBJ2-1; 9 bases align to TRBD1. Germline-derived CDR1 and CDR2 are LNHNV and YYDKDF (reference sequence). Trimming at V came to 0 bases and at J to 0 bases, leaving 3 bases not matched to a gene. The CDR3 is made up of 17 amino acids.

The chain links TRBV4-3 to TRBJ2-3; D gene unclear. The germline CDR1 and CDR2 sequences are LGHNA and YSLEER. V was pared by 0 bases and J by 0 bases, with 10 bases between. This CDR3 spans 16 amino acids. This CDR3 reads CASSQEVGSSTDTQYF. DNA of the CDR3: TGCGCCAGCAGCCAAGAGGTGGGCAGTAGCACAGATACGCAGTATTTT.

CDR3 protein: CASSQKVPNEQFF. For the CDR3, the DNA is TGTGCCAGCAGCCAAAAAGTTCCCAATGAGCAGTTCTTC. The rearrangement joins TRBV6-5 to TRBJ2-1; D is unresolved. Trimming stripped 6 bases from V and 6 bases from J, with 12 bases between. The CDR3 has 13 amino acids. Germline V gene lookup returns CDR1 MNHEY and CDR2 SVGAGI.

The chain carries TRBV6-5 and TRBJ2-7; 8 positions match TRBD2. The closer fit of TRBJ2-5 to the DNA end suggests the J call may be wrong. Per germline, CDR1 MNHEY and CDR2 SVGAGI. CDR3 length equals 16 residues. CDR3 amino acids: CASSYSMSGGPETQYF. Written as DNA, the CDR3 is TGTGCCAGCAGTTACTCGATGTCGGGAGGGCCGGAGACCCAGTACTTC.

The rearrangement links TRBV7-9 to TRBJ1-2; D is perhaps TRBD1 (5 bases). The V end lost 5 bases, the J end lost 6 bases, and 16 bases lay between the germline ends. This CDR3 has 14 amino acids. Germline V gives CDR1 SEHNR, CDR2 FQNEAQ (reference sequence). The CDR3 spells CASSPPGGRDGYTF. CDR3 bases: TGTGCCAGCAGCCCCCCCGGGGGACGGGATGGCTACACCTTC.